A selection of T cell receptor beta chains follows, all from one sample in a study of blood T cell repertoires in COVID-19. This table comes from immunoSEQ multiplex PCR, and its TCRdb copy is limited to in-frame clones, with some not included. Here the sample spans about 170,000 clones, about 83% being singletons. Sequenced: peripheral blood. The receptors come from an elderly woman with acute or convalescent COVID-19. CDR3s include the opening cysteine and the closing phenylalanine or tryptophan. D genes are given only for firm matches. Size values are once, few and many counts, or a class for expanded clones, and some rows have none.

d_call: .
v_call: TRBV27
clone_size: .
j_call: TRBJ1-6
cdr3_aa: CASSLGGWFDSPLHF
cdr3_nt: TGTGCCAGCAGTTTGGGGGGGTGGTTTGATTCACCCCTCCACTTT

d_call: .
v_call: TRBV10-3
clone_size: .
j_call: TRBJ1-4
cdr3_aa: CAISARGNEKLFF
cdr3_nt: TGTGCCATTTCGGCGAGAGGTAATGAAAAACTGTTTTTT

d_call: .
v_call: TRBV7-2
clone_size: .
j_call: TRBJ1-1
cdr3_aa: CASRSGNRVTEAFF
cdr3_nt: TGTGCCAGCAGATCGGGAAACAGGGTTACTGAAGCTTTCTTT

d_call: TRBD2
v_call: TRBV10-3
clone_size: once
j_call: TRBJ2-7
cdr3_aa: CAISRNPGTSEAYEQYF
cdr3_nt: TGTGCCATCAGTCGGAATCCCGGGACTAGCGAGGCCTACGAGCAGTACTTC

d_call: TRBD1
v_call: TRBV19
clone_size: .
j_call: TRBJ1-1
cdr3_aa: CASRGQGAGEAFF
cdr3_nt: TGTGCCAGTAGAGGTCAGGGGGCTGGTGAAGCTTTCTTT

d_call: TRBD1
v_call: TRBV2
clone_size: .
j_call: TRBJ2-7
cdr3_aa: CASGQGPAYEQYF
cdr3_nt: TGTGCCAGCGGACAGGGGCCTGCCTACGAGCAGTACTTC

d_call: .
v_call: TRBV30
clone_size: .
j_call: TRBJ2-5
cdr3_aa: CAWSATGSRGETQYF
cdr3_nt: TGTGCCTGGAGTGCAACCGGGTCGCGAGGGGAGACCCAGTACTTC

d_call: TRBD2
v_call: TRBV5-4
clone_size: .
j_call: TRBJ2-3
cdr3_aa: CASSAGTSGITDTQYF
cdr3_nt: TGTGCCAGCAGCGCCGGGACTAGCGGAATCACAGATACGCAGTATTTT

d_call: TRBD2
v_call: TRBV12-3/TRBV12-4
clone_size: .
j_call: TRBJ2-1
cdr3_aa: CASNSEGGGEQFF
cdr3_nt: TGTGCCAGCAATTCAGAGGGCGGGGGTGAGCAGTTCTTC

d_call: .
v_call: TRBV6-6
clone_size: .
j_call: TRBJ2-7
cdr3_aa: CASRREGVSEQYF
cdr3_nt: TGTGCCAGCCGGAGGGAGGGGGTGAGTGAGCAGTACTTC

d_call: .
v_call: TRBV19
clone_size: .
j_call: TRBJ2-2
cdr3_aa: CASRLPIENTGELFF
cdr3_nt: TGTGCCAGTAGGCTGCCGATAGAAAACACCGGGGAGCTGTTTTTT

d_call: .
v_call: TRBV5-1
clone_size: .
j_call: TRBJ1-4
cdr3_aa: CASSPGGPNEKLFF
cdr3_nt: TGCGCCAGCAGCCCGGGGGGTCCTAATGAAAAACTGTTTTTT

d_call: TRBD1
v_call: TRBV29-1
clone_size: .
j_call: TRBJ2-3
cdr3_aa: CSVRQGASTDTQYF
cdr3_nt: TGCAGCGTGCGACAGGGAGCTAGCACAGATACGCAGTATTTT

d_call: TRBD2
v_call: TRBV2
clone_size: .
j_call: TRBJ2-3
cdr3_aa: CASSEGGGYTDTQYF
cdr3_nt: TGTGCCAGCAGTGAAGGGGGGGGTTACACAGATACGCAGTATTTT

d_call: .
v_call: TRBV7-2
clone_size: .
j_call: TRBJ2-3
cdr3_aa: CASGFAASTDTQYF
cdr3_nt: TGTGCCAGCGGCTTTGCGGCTAGCACAGATACGCAGTATTTT

d_call: TRBD2
v_call: TRBV7-8
clone_size: .
j_call: TRBJ2-3
cdr3_aa: CASSLPASGGPDTQYF
cdr3_nt: TGTGCCAGCAGCCTTCCTGCTAGCGGGGGGCCAGATACGCAGTATTTT

d_call: .
v_call: TRBV7-3
clone_size: .
j_call: TRBJ2-1
cdr3_aa: CASSFGVVENNEQFF
cdr3_nt: TGTGCCAGCAGCTTCGGAGTGGTAGAAAACAATGAGCAGTTCTTC

d_call: .
v_call: TRBV12-3/TRBV12-4
clone_size: .
j_call: TRBJ1-5
cdr3_aa: CASSPGEMQPQHF
cdr3_nt: TGTGCCAGCAGCCCGGGAGAGATGCAGCCCCAGCATTTT

d_call: .
v_call: TRBV9
clone_size: .
j_call: TRBJ1-4
cdr3_aa: CASSAHGGLNEKLFF
cdr3_nt: TGTGCCAGCAGCGCACACGGGGGACTTAATGAAAAACTGTTTTTT

d_call: .
v_call: TRBV18
clone_size: .
j_call: TRBJ1-1
cdr3_aa: CASSPSGGLEAFF
cdr3_nt: TGTGCCAGCTCACCCTCGGGGGGGCTTGAAGCTTTCTTT

d_call: .
v_call: TRBV19
clone_size: .
j_call: TRBJ1-5
cdr3_aa: CASSQLGGGNQPQHF
cdr3_nt: TGTGCCAGTAGCCAACTAGGGGGGGGAAATCAGCCCCAGCATTTT

d_call: .
v_call: TRBV5-3
clone_size: .
j_call: TRBJ2-1
cdr3_aa: CARSLTGSYNEQFF
cdr3_nt: TGTGCCAGAAGCTTGACGGGGTCCTACAATGAGCAGTTCTTC

d_call: .
v_call: TRBV5-1
clone_size: .
j_call: TRBJ2-7
cdr3_aa: CASNAGLAYEQYF
cdr3_nt: TGCGCCAGCAACGCGGGACTGGCCTACGAGCAGTACTTC